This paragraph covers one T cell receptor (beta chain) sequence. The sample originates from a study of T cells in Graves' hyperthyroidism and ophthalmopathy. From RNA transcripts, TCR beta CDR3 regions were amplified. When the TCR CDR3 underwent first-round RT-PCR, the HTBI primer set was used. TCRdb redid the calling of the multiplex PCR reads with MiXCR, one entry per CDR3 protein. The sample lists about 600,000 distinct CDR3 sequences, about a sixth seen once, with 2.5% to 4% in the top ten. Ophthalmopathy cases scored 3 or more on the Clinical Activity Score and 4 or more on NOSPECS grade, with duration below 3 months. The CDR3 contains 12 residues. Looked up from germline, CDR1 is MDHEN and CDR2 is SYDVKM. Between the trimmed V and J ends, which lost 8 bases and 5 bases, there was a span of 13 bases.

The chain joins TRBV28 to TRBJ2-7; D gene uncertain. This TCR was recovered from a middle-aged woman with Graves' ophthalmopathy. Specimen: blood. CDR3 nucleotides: TGTGCCAGCGGGGAATTCGAGCACGAGCAGTACTTC. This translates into CASGEFEHEQYF.